This T cell receptor beta chain comes out of a study of early T cells in non-severe SARS-CoV-2 infection. Study information: The chains were unpaired, and the sequenced material was bulk RNA from unsorted whole blood. The study, taken as a whole, reports: VDJdb-based matching was biased toward anti-spike CD8 responses and missed private and CD4 specificities.

Unique molecular identifiers (one per individual cDNA molecule) were attached. Each CDR3 protein is one row after TCRdb ran MiXCR on the 5' RACE reads. The sample consists of 55,000 to 65,000 distinct CDR3 sequences, approximately 16% of them appearing once. Trimming stripped 1 base from V and 15 bases from J, with 16 bases between. Germline V gives CDR1 MGHRA, CDR2 YSYEKL. This CDR3 comprises 14 residues. This clonotype was counted only a few times. The target antigen is unknown. This TCR was sampled from an adult who was a healthcare worker with PCR-confirmed SARS-CoV-2 infection or an uninfected control (not recorded which). This material consisted of whole blood, taken at baseline. The chain couples TRBV4-1 to TRBJ2-6, with D tentatively TRBD2 (5 bases). The CDR3 is CASSQVRSGVGLTF. In DNA form, the CDR3 reads TGCGCCAGCAGCCAAGTTCGGTCCGGGGTTGGCCTGACTTTC.